This paragraph reports one TCR beta chain. A read error may produce the germline difference seen at one junction end. TCRbeta libraries were built with three rounds of nested PCR, modified from ARM-PCR. MiXCR was run by TCRdb on the multiplex PCR reads, yielding one entry per CDR3 protein. The sample has approximately 75,000 distinct CDR3 sequences, 60% to 80% seen once; the top ten hold less than 15%. Germline loops: CDR1 SGHRS, CDR2 YFSETQ. CDR3 length equals 19 residues. The sample is drawn from a study of tumor and adjacent non-tumor tissue in lung cancer. No cell sorting was done before RNA was extracted from the tissue.

The sample comprised lung tumor tissue. V is TRBV5-1 and J is TRBJ2-5, with TRBD2 identical over 13 bases. The sequence was collected from a woman in her 50s with non-small cell lung cancer. The CDR3 reads CASSPGLAGVTHRQETQYF. The CDR3, as DNA: TGCGCCAGCAGCCCCGGACTAGCGGGAGTTACCCACCGCCAAGAGACTCAGTACTTC.